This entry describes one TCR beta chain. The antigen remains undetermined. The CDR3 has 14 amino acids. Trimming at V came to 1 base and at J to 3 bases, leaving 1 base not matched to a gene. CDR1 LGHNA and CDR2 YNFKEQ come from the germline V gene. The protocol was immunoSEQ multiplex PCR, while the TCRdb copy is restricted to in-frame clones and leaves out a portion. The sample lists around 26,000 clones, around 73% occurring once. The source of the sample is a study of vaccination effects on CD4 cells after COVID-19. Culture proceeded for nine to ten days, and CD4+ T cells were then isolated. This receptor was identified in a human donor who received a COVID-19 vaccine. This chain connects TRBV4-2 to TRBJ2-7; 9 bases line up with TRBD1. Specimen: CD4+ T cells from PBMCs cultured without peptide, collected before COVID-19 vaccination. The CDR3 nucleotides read TGTGCCAGCAGCCAAGGACAGGGGGACTACGAGCAGTACTTC. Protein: CASSQGQGDYEQYF.